The 22 T cell receptor beta chains presented below share a single source sample, sequenced in a study of vaccination effects on CD4 cells after COVID-19. Clones were read by immunoSEQ multiplex PCR, and TCRdb kept only the in-frame ones, dropping some. The profile shows over 45,000 clones, 60% to 85% of them singletons. The antigens these receptors bind are not known. The authors isolated CD4+ T cells after more than eight days of culture. The sequencing used CD4+ T cells from PBMCs cultured without peptide, collected before COVID-19 vaccination. The receptors stem from a human donor who received a COVID-19 vaccine.

The chain employs TRBV28 and TRBJ1-2, with D unclear. CDR1 is MDHEN and CDR2 is SYDVKM in the germline V gene. Trimming took off 2 bases at V and 3 bases at J, with 4 bases between the two ends. The CDR3 runs 12 residues. As DNA, the CDR3 is TGTGCCAGCAGTTTAGTAGACTATGGCTACACCTTC. The encoded protein is CASSLVDYGYTF.

CDR3 nucleotides: TGTGCCTGGACTGGGGGAACTAATCAGCCCCAGCATTTT. It codes for CAWTGGTNQPQHF. The chain links TRBV30 to TRBJ1-5; a possible D gene is TRBD1 (5 bases). The V end was cut by 4 bases, the J end by 4 bases, with 11 bases between. The CDR3 extends over 13 amino acids. CDR1 and CDR2 (germline): GTSNPN, SVGIG (reference sequence).

A few counts support this clone. This chain joins TRBV4-1 and TRBJ1-2, with 9 bases fitting TRBD1. This CDR3 has 15 residues. Germline V gene lookup returns CDR1 MGHRA and CDR2 YSYEKL. Trimming at V came to 4 bases and at J to 2 bases, leaving 5 bases not matched to a gene. Here the CDR3 DNA reads TGCGCCAGCAGCCCCCACAGGGGGCCAAACTATGGCTACACCTTC. The encoded protein is CASSPHRGPNYGYTF.

V and J are TRBV20-1 and TRBJ1-5; D call uncertain. CDR3 length: 13 amino acids. Trimming removed 3 bases from V and 4 bases from J, with 10 bases in between. Germline V gives CDR1 DFQATT, CDR2 SNEGSKA (reference sequence). The CDR3 loop reads CSASRAFNQPQHF. CDR3 nucleotides: TGCAGTGCTAGTCGCGCCTTTAATCAGCCCCAGCATTTT.

This clone was seen only a few times. V and J are TRBV7-2 and TRBJ2-3; D is uncertain. The CDR3 spans 13 residues. The V end lost 2 bases, the J end lost 3 bases, and 6 bases lay between the germline ends. Germline values: CDR1 SGHTA, CDR2 FQGNSA. CDR3 sequence (DNA): TGTGCCAGCAGCTTATCTTATACAGATACGCAGTATTTT. It codes for CASSLSYTDTQYF.

This rearrangement joins TRBV24-1 to TRBJ2-7; tentatively, D is TRBD1 (5 bases). The CDR3 loop spans 18 amino acids. The germline V gene has CDR1 KGHDR and CDR2 SFDVKD. V lost 2 bases, J lost 2 bases, and 21 bases lay in between. In nucleotides, the CDR3 is TGTGCCACCAGTGATTGCCCAAGAGGTAGGGGATCGCCCTACGAGCAGTACGTC. Translation gives CATSDCPRGRGSPYEQYV.

V and J are TRBV5-1 and TRBJ2-5, with D perhaps TRBD2 (5 bases). V shed 0 bases and J shed 2 bases, with 11 bases lying between them. The CDR3 runs 15 residues. Germline loops: CDR1 SGHRS, CDR2 YFSETQ. CDR3 region: CASSLGGMGQETQYF. The DNA of the CDR3 is TGCGCCAGCAGCTTGGGAGGGATGGGACAAGAGACCCAGTACTTC.

A single count supports this clone. V gene TRBV3-1 (or the pseudogene TRBV3-2) combines with J gene TRBJ2-5; 10 nucleotides line up with TRBD2. Germline assignment: CDR1 LGHDT and CDR2 YNNKEL (reference sequence). Germline trimming cut 6 bases from V and 5 bases from J; bases unmatched to any gene: 9. There are 15 residues in the CDR3. Here the CDR3 DNA reads TGTGCCAGCAGATTTATAGCGGGGGGTGGGGAGACCCAGTACTTC. Translated: CASRFIAGGGETQYF.

The V and J genes are TRBV2 and TRBJ1-5, with TRBD1 identical over 7 bases. The J segment lost 3 bases and the V segment lost 6 bases, leaving 8 bases of the junction unmatched. CDR3 length: 15 residues. Germline V lookup: CDR1 SNHLY, CDR2 FYNNEI. CDR3 DNA: TGTGCCAGCAGAGCGACAGGGAGCGCCAATCAGCCCCAGCATTTT. Translation: CASRATGSANQPQHF.

The chain has TRBV4-1 and TRBJ1-4; tentative D call: TRBD1 (6 bases). This CDR3 comprises 17 residues. Germline-derived CDR1 and CDR2 are MGHRA and YSYEKL. Trimming removed 4 bases at V and 0 bases at J, with 15 bases between. This chain's CDR3 is CASSLGRGITTNEKLFF. CDR3 in DNA: TGCGCCAGCAGCCTAGGGAGGGGGATAACAACTAATGAAAAACTGTTTTTT.

The chain carries TRBV29-1 and TRBJ2-5; 10 bases fit TRBD2. Germline V gene lookup returns CDR1 SQVTM and CDR2 ANQGSEA. With V trimmed by 7 bases and J by 5 bases, 16 bases remained unmatched. The CDR3 has 16 amino acids. The DNA of the CDR3 is TGCAGCGGGGGGGCGTATGGACTAGCGGATGGGGAGACCCAGTACTTC. Its translation: CSGGAYGLADGETQYF.

V and J are TRBV21-1 and TRBJ2-7. TRBV21-1 is recorded as a pseudogene. CDR3 length: 15 residues. In DNA, the CDR3 is TGTGCCAGCGACGTAGGGTCCTCAGTGACCTACGAGCAGTACGTC. Protein sequence: CASDVGSSVTYEQYV.

About this clone itself: One end of the junction varies from germline; a read error may be responsible. CDR3 sequence (DNA): TGTACCATCAGTGGACAGGGTACTCAAGAGACCCAGTACTTC. This sequence encodes CTISGQGTQETQYF. The rearrangement links TRBV10-3 to TRBJ2-5, with 8 bases lining up with TRBD1. CDR1 ENHRY and CDR2 SYGVKD come from the germline V gene. This CDR3 spans 14 amino acids.

The chain links TRBV19 to TRBJ1-6; unclear D gene. Germline values: CDR1 LNHDA, CDR2 SQIVND (reference sequence). The CDR3 is made up of 14 amino acids. Trimming shortened V by 7 bases and J by 8 bases, and 15 bases separated the two germline ends. CDR3: CASKPGDRDSPLHF. The DNA of the CDR3 is TGTGCCAGTAAACCCGGGGATCGGGATTCACCCCTCCACTTT.

The chain joins TRBV18 to TRBJ2-3; a possible D gene is TRBD1 (6 bases). The CDR3 runs to 13 residues. Trimming took 3 bases from V and 6 from J, leaving 10 bases between them. Germline loops: CDR1 KGHSH, CDR2 LQKENI. CDR3 bases: TGTGCCAGCTCACCCAATAGGGGGGATACGCAGTATTTT. It codes for CASSPNRGDTQYF.

This clone was detected once. The V call is TRBV14, the J call TRBJ1-2; possibly TRBD1 for D (6 bases). V was shortened by 0 bases and J by 8 bases, with 19 bases between the two germline ends. Germline loops: CDR1 SGHDN, CDR2 FVKESK. The CDR3 loop spans 16 amino acids. CDR3 in DNA: TGTGCCAGCAGCCAAGAGGGCCAGGACTATGGGGGCGGCTACACCTTC. This gives the protein CASSQEGQDYGGGYTF.

The chain uses TRBV2 and TRBJ2-4; 7 positions match TRBD1. Germline V gene lookup returns CDR1 SNHLY and CDR2 FYNNEI. V was clipped by 8 bases and J by 5 bases; unmatched bases: 6. This CDR3 spans 13 amino acids. The CDR3 DNA follows: TGTGCCAGCCGAGACAGGGACCAAAACATTCAGTACTTC. Translation: CASRDRDQNIQYF. Supplemented by reference TRBV2 and TRBJ2-4, the full variable domain reads EPEVTQTPSHQVTQMGQEVILRCVPISNHLYFYWYRQILGQKVEFLVSFYNNEISEKSEIFDDQFSVERPDGSNFTLKIRSTKLEDSAMYFCASRDRDQNIQYFGAGTRLSVL.

This clone showed up just once. The chain combines TRBV18 with TRBJ1-5, with 12 bases fitting TRBD1. The V and J ends lost 2 bases and 5 bases, in that order; junction bases with no gene match: 1. The germline V gene has CDR1 KGHSH and CDR2 LQKENI. This CDR3 spans 15 amino acids. The CDR3 DNA sequence: TGTGCCAGCTCACCAGGGACAGGGGGCGATCAGCCCCAGCATTTT. The encoded protein is CASSPGTGGDQPQHF.

The rearrangement links TRBV12-3 or TRBV12-4 to TRBJ1-1, with D uncertain. Trimming removed 1 base at V and 7 bases at J, with 7 bases between. The CDR3 totals 12 residues. For the CDR3, the DNA is TGTGCCAGCAGTTTAGGGTCCCTTGAAGCTTTCTTT. It is translated as CASSLGSLEAFF.

The chain uses TRBV7-9 and TRBJ1-5; D gene uncertain. This CDR3 spans 12 amino acids. Germline CDR1 reads SEHNR; CDR2 reads FQNEAQ (reference sequence). Trimming removed 3 bases from V and 6 bases from J, with 6 bases in between. CDR3 protein: CASSFLGQPQHF. Written as DNA, the CDR3 is TGTGCCAGCAGCTTTTTGGGTCAGCCCCAGCATTTT.

The chain uses TRBV5-1 and TRBJ2-5; 7 bases agree with TRBD1. Germline CDR1 and CDR2: SGHRS and YFSETQ. This CDR3 region has 13 residues. The trim removed 4 bases at V and 4 bases at J, leaving 4 bases unmatched. DNA of the CDR3: TGCGCCAGCAGCACCTGGACAGGAGAGACCCAGTACTTC. This encodes CASSTWTGETQYF.

This clone was seen a single time. The V and J genes are TRBV9 and TRBJ1-4; D possibly corresponds to TRBD1 (6 bases). In germline, CDR1 is SGDLS, CDR2 YYNGEE. The CDR3 runs 14 residues. V lost 4 bases and J lost 7, with 14 bases in between. The CDR3 region is CASSIRGAGEKLFF. As DNA, the CDR3 is TGTGCCAGCAGCATCCGGGGGGCAGGTGAAAAACTGTTTTTT.